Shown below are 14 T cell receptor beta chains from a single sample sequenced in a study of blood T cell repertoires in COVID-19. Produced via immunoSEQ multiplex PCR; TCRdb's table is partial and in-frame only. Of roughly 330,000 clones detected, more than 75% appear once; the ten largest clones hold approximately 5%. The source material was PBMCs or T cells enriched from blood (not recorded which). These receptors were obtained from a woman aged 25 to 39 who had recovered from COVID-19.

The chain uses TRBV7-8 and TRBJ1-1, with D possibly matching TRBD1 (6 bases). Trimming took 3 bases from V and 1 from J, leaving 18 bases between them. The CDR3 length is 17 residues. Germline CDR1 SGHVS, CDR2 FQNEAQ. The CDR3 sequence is CASSLWQGPRKNTEAFF. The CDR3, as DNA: TGTGCCAGCAGCTTGTGGCAGGGGCCTAGGAAGAACACTGAAGCTTTCTTT.

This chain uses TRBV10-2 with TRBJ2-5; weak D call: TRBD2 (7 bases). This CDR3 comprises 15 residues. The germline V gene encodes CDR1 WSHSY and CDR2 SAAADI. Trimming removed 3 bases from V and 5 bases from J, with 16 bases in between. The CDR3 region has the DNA TGCGCCAGCAGTGACGCGGGGGCCGGGGGGGAGACCCAGTACTTC. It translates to CASSDAGAGGETQYF.

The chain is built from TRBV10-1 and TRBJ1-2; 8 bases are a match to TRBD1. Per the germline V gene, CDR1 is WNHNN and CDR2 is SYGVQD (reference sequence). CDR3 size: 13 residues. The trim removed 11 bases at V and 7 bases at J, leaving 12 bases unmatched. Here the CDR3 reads CAGSGTGMAGYTF. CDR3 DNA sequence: TGCGCCGGTTCCGGGACAGGAATGGCTGGCTACACCTTC.

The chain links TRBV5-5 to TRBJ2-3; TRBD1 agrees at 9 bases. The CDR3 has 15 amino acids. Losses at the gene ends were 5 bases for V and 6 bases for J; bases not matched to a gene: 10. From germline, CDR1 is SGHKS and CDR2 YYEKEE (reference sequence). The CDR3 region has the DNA TGTGCCAGCAGTCCAGGACAGGGGCGCGCGGATACGCAGTATTTT. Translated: CASSPGQGRADTQYF.

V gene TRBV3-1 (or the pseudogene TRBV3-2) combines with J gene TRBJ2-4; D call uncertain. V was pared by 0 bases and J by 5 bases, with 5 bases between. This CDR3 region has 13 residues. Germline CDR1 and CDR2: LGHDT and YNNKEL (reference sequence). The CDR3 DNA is TGTGCCAGCAGCCAAGACCTTCAAAACATTCAGTACTTC. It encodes CASSQDLQNIQYF.

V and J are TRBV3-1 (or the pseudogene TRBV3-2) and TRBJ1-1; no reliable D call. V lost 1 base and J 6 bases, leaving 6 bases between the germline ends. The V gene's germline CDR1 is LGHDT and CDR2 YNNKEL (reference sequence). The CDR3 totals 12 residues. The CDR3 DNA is TGTGCCAGCAGCCAAGGTTTCTCTGAAGCTTTCTTT. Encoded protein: CASSQGFSEAFF.

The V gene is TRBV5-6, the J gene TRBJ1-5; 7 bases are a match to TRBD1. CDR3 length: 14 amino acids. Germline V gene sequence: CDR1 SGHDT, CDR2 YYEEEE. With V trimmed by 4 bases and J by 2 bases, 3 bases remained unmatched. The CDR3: CASSGDRGNQPQHF. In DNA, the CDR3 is TGTGCCAGCAGCGGTGACAGGGGCAATCAGCCCCAGCATTTT.

The chain's CDR3 is CASSEARTSGGDATGELFF. CDR3 DNA sequence: TGTGCCAGCAGTGAAGCCAGGACTAGCGGGGGGGACGCCACCGGGGAGCTGTTTTTT. J is TRBJ2-2 and V is TRBV6-1, with 15 bases that match TRBD2. V was pared by 0 bases and J by 4 bases, with 6 bases of the junction left unmatched. This CDR3 has 19 residues. In germline, CDR1 is MNHNS, CDR2 SASEGT.

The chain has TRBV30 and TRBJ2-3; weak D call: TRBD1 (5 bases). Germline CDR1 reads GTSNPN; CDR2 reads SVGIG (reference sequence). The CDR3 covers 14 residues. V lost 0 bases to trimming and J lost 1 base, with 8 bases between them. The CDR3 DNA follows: TGTGCCTGGAGTGTGCTGGGGCGCACAGATACGCAGTATTTT. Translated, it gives CAWSVLGRTDTQYF.

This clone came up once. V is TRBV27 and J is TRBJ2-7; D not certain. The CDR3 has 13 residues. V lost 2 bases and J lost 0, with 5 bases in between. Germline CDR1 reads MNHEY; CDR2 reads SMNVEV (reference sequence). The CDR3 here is CASSLKLSYEQYF. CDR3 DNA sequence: TGTGCCAGCAGTTTAAAACTCTCCTACGAGCAGTACTTC.

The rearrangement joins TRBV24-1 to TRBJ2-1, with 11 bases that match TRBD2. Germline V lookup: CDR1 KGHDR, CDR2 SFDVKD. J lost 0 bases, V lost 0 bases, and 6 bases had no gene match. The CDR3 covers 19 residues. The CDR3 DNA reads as TGTGCCACCAGTGATTTGAGGCTAGCGGGGGGCAGCTCCTACAATGAGCAGTTCTTC. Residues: CATSDLRLAGGSSYNEQFF.

The CDR3 sequence is CASSEWGVGSYEQYF. CDR3 nucleotide sequence: TGTGCCAGCAGTGAGTGGGGGGTGGGGTCCTACGAGCAGTACTTC. The V gene is TRBV2, the J gene TRBJ2-7; TRBD2 is a possible D gene (6 bases). The ends were cut back, 3 bases at V and 1 base at J, with 13 bases in the middle. CDR3 length equals 15 residues. Germline lookup yields CDR1 SNHLY and CDR2 FYNNEI.

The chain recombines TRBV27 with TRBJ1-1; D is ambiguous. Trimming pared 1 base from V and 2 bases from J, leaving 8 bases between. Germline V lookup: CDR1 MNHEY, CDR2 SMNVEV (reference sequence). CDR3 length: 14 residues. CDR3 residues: CASSLYGENTEAFF. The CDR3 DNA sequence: TGTGCCAGCAGTTTATACGGAGAAAACACTGAAGCTTTCTTT.

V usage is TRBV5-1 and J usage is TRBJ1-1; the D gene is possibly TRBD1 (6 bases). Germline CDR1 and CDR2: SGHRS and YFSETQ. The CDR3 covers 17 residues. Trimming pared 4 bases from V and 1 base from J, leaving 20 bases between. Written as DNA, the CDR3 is TGCGCCAGCAGCCCCCCCTCTACAGGGAGGGGGAACACTGAAGCTTTCTTT. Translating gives CASSPPSTGRGNTEAFF.